The 12 T cell receptor beta chains below all came from one sample that was sequenced in a study of cytomegalovirus exposure and HLA in healthy donors. The PCR ran on 60 Vbeta and 13 Jbeta primers. The data were produced by immunoSEQ multiplex PCR, yet TCRdb's version contains in-frame clones alone and is incomplete. The profile shows fewer than 200,000 clones, under 9.5% of them singletons. The sample consisted of PBMCs. These receptors came from a woman aged 25 to 39 in good health and CMV-seropositive.

This clone was detected only a few times. The chain combines TRBV11-2 with TRBJ2-7; a possible D gene is TRBD2 (6 bases). V was pared by 1 base and J by 0 bases, with 13 bases between. In germline, CDR1 is SGHAT, CDR2 FQNNGV. The CDR3 length is 16 residues. CDR3 amino acids: CASSLGGGGSSYEQYF. Written as DNA, the CDR3 is TGTGCCAGCAGCTTAGGGGGTGGGGGGAGCTCCTACGAGCAGTACTTC.

V is TRBV5-4 and J is TRBJ1-1; D possibly corresponds to TRBD1 (5 bases). This CDR3 is built from 13 residues. Trimming took 5 bases from V and 1 from J, leaving 9 bases between them. CDR1 SGHNT and CDR2 YYREEE come from the germline V gene (reference sequence). The CDR3 protein is CASSFDRNTEAFF. CDR3 nucleotides: TGTGCCAGCAGTTTTGACAGGAACACTGAAGCTTTCTTT.

In the case of this clone: This same CDR3 is encoded by further DNA sequences in the sample. This chain uses TRBV7-2 with TRBJ1-1; 9 nucleotides line up with TRBD1. Unmatched junction bases numbered 6, after V lost 2 bases and J lost 8 bases. CDR1 and CDR2 (germline): SGHTA, FQGNSA. CDR3 length equals 14 residues. The CDR3 is CASSLRGTGSEAFF. In DNA, the CDR3 is TGTGCCAGCAGCTTACGAGGGACAGGGTCGGAAGCTTTCTTT. Filled out from reference TRBV7-2 and TRBJ1-1, the complete variable domain reads GAGVSQSPSNKVTEKGKDVELRCDPISGHTALYWYRQSLGQGLEFLIYFQGNSAPDKSGLPSDRFSAERTGGSVSTLTIQRTQQEDSAVYLCASSLRGTGSEAFFGQGTRLTVV.

This clone was detected a few times. This sequence joins TRBV6-5 and TRBJ2-1, with 10 bases that match TRBD2. Germline V gives CDR1 MNHEY, CDR2 SVGAGI. V lost 5 bases to trimming and J lost 6 bases; unmatched junction nucleotides: 7. The CDR3 length is 15 residues. CDR3 in amino acids: CASSPLAGGSNEQFF. CDR3 in DNA: TGTGCCAGCAGTCCCTTAGCGGGAGGCTCCAATGAGCAGTTCTTC.

This clone turned up a few times. Distinct nucleotide sequences in the sample also encode this CDR3. This sequence joins TRBV27 and TRBJ2-7, with D unresolved. The length of the CDR3 is 11 residues. With 4 bases removed from V and 3 bases from J, the gap between germline ends came to 4 bases. Germline CDR1 is MNHEY and CDR2 is SMNVEV (reference sequence). CDR3 amino acids: CASSSGYEQYF. The CDR3 DNA sequence: TGTGCCAGCAGTTCGGGCTACGAGCAGTACTTC.

The chain combines TRBV5-1 with TRBJ2-7, with 8 nucleotides matching TRBD2. This CDR3 spans 14 amino acids. J lost 2 bases, V lost 3 bases, and 4 bases had no gene match. The germline gives CDR1 SGHRS, CDR2 YFSETQ. The CDR3 protein is CASSSGGAPYEQYF. Here the CDR3 DNA reads TGCGCCAGCAGCTCGGGGGGGGCTCCCTACGAGCAGTACTTC.

The chain links TRBV4-2 to TRBJ2-4; weak D call: TRBD2 (5 bases). Trimming took 1 base from V and 0 from J, leaving 10 bases between them. This CDR3 region has 16 residues. Germline values: CDR1 LGHNA, CDR2 YNFKEQ. CDR3 amino acids: CASSQVAGLAKNIQYF. CDR3 sequence (DNA): TGTGCCAGCAGCCAAGTCGCGGGTTTAGCCAAAAACATTCAGTACTTC.

The V and J genes are TRBV6-6 and TRBJ1-2; 10 positions agree with TRBD1. V was clipped by 7 bases and J by 8 bases; unmatched bases: 13. Germline-derived CDR1 and CDR2 are MNHNY and SVGAGI (reference sequence). The CDR3 is made up of 15 amino acids. CDR3 DNA: TGTGCCAGCATATATTCTCCCGGGACAGGGGTCGGCTACACCTTC. Amino acids: CASIYSPGTGVGYTF.

The chain joins TRBV21-1 to TRBJ2-7; the table's D call, TRBD2, has no DNA check behind it. TRBV21-1 is given as a pseudogene. The CDR3 sequence is 17 residues long. CDR3 loop: CASSKALWLACIYEQYF. CDR3 coding DNA: TGTGCCAGCAGCAAAGCGCTTTGGCTAGCTTGTATCTACGAGCAGTACTTC.

This clone was observed a few times. The chain uses TRBV19 and TRBJ2-1; 7 bases match TRBD1. There are 16 residues in the CDR3. The V gene's germline CDR1 is LNHDA and CDR2 SQIVND (reference sequence). V lost 5 bases to trimming and J lost 8 bases; unmatched junction nucleotides: 15. The CDR3 DNA reads TGTGCCAGTAGTTCCCCGCGACAGGGACGGCGCGATGAGCAGTTCTTC. Translating it yields CASSSPRQGRRDEQFF.

This clone showed up just once. The V call is TRBV7-9, the J call TRBJ2-7, with 7 bases matching TRBD1. The CDR3 spans 14 residues. Germline V CDR1 and CDR2: SEHNR, FQNEAQ (reference sequence). V was pared by 5 bases and J by 3 bases, with 7 bases of the junction left unmatched. As DNA, the CDR3 is TGTGCCAGCAGCCCCGAAGGGGGCAGCTACGAGCAGTACTTC. This gives the protein CASSPEGGSYEQYF. The full variable domain, its missing parts supplied by reference TRBV7-9 and TRBJ2-7, is DTGVSQNPRHKITKRGQNVTFRCDPISEHNRLYWYRQTLGQGPEFLTYFQNEAQLEKSRLLSDRFSAERPKGSFSTLEIQRTEQGDSAMYLCASSPEGGSYEQYFGPGTRLTVT.

This clone was found a few times. The chain links TRBV10-1 to TRBJ2-2, with D possibly matching TRBD1 (7 bases). Germline CDR1 reads WNHNN; CDR2 reads SYGVQD (reference sequence). V dropped 0 bases and J dropped 3 bases, with 8 bases sitting between them. This CDR3 contains 15 residues. This CDR3 reads CASSESRGDTGELFF. The CDR3 region has the DNA TGCGCCAGCAGTGAGTCCAGGGGGGACACCGGGGAGCTGTTTTTT.